This TCR beta chain was observed in a study of blood T cells in healthy people across ages. Then a second PCR, running about 6 to 12 cycles, was carried out with a sample-barcoded 5' primer and a J-beta primer mix. TCRdb independently ran MiXCR on the 5' RACE reads; one entry per CDR3 protein. In the table there are some 1.5 million distinct CDR3 sequences, 35% to 45% of which are singletons. This clonotype was seen at least ten times. What it binds is unknown. Study findings and constraints: Significant beta diversity loss was already apparent by age approximately 38, declining roughly linearly. Expanded clonotype shifts may have been confounded, as the donors had an unknown CMV status. Calculation of diversity from one million T cells yielded estimates considered to be underestimates.

J was trimmed by 4 bases and V by 0 bases; bases with no gene match: 6. Germline-derived CDR1 and CDR2 are LGHNA and YNFKEQ. The CDR3 consists of 17 residues. Peripheral blood was drawn, approximately 10 milliliters per donor. The chain carries TRBV4-2 and TRBJ2-1; 10 positions agree with TRBD2. The clonotype was recovered from a woman between 18 and 29 years old in good health. The source material was blood. Here the CDR3 reads CASSQEFPSGSYNEQFF. The DNA for the CDR3 is TGTGCCAGCAGCCAAGAGTTCCCTAGCGGGAGTTACAATGAGCAGTTCTTC.